These T cell receptor beta chains were read from a single sample in a study of tumor-infiltrating lymphocytes in primary liver carcinoma. TCRdb itself ran the multiplex PCR reads through MiXCR, one entry per CDR3 protein. The sample lists approximately 92,000 distinct CDR3 sequences; about 70% were seen once. The sample taken for sequencing was liver tumor tissue from sampling region 5. These receptors were obtained from a woman aged 55-69 years with primary liver carcinoma and hepatitis B virus infection. The conserved cysteine and the conserved F or W are not part of the CDR3 here.

cdr3_length	v_call	j_call	cdr3_aa
15	TRBV4-1	TRBJ1-2	ASSQTVRQGASYGYT
14	TRBV28	TRBJ2-1	ASNPPTSGWDNEQF
12	TRBV6-6	TRBJ1-4	ASSYGAAGEKLF
12	TRBV12-3/TRBV12-4	TRBJ1-5	ASNIALGGSAQH
18	TRBV29-1	TRBJ2-1	SVEPVRHQYSIGTYNEQF
13	TRBV5-1	TRBJ2-1	ASRPDAGSYNEQF
11	TRBV29-1	TRBJ1-1	NVEDRGGAEAF
16	TRBV5-1	TRBJ2-6	ASSLVHQGRWGANVLT
13	TRBV28	TRBJ1-1	ASSFSSDLNTEAF
14	TRBV5-6	TRBJ2-2	TSSLEPSGSTGELY
9	TRBV28	TRBJ1-2	ASSHKGLGT
13	TRBV4-2	TRBJ1-5	ASSTTGTGGLAQH
11	TRBV11-3	TRBJ2-7	ATSLGGPYEQY
15	TRBV6-1	TRBJ2-7	ASSEVAGGELLYKQY
13	TRBV11-2	TRBJ2-1	ASGRRPNSYNELF
11	TRBV29-1	TRBJ2-1	SVANRRVGEQF
13	TRBV11-2	TRBJ2-3	ASSLVLTGTDTQY
14	TRBV6-5	TRBJ2-3	ASSRRGVTWGDTQY
13	TRBV29-1	TRBJ2-7	NVEGGRPPSYEQY
11	TRBV11-2	TRBJ1-1	ASSRTVYTDAF
17	TRBV30	TRBJ2-3	AWSADRGVSRAFTDTQY
12	TRBV13	TRBJ2-7	ASSLGLAGREQY
10	TRBV6-5	TRBJ1-2	SSSRDNYGYT
13	TRBV12-3/TRBV12-4	TRBJ2-1	ASTRARRDYNEQF
13	TRBV6-1	TRBJ2-3	ASRTQRASTDTQR
12	TRBV29-1	TRBJ2-7	SVELPSGSGEQY
13	TRBV20-1	TRBJ1-3	SAREFKSSGNTTY
14	TRBV11-2	TRBJ2-3	ASSLGGQAITDTQY
10	TRBV6-5	TRBJ1-2	ARRGQGIGYT
13	TRBV6-1	TRBJ2-7	ASSLSSALSYEQY
10	TRBV2	TRBJ2-7	VSSIQGREQY
13	TRBV12-3/TRBV12-4	TRBJ2-2	ASRQGQGPTGKLF
15	TRBV11-3	TRBJ2-1	ASSPLRGQGPYNEQF
11	TRBV5-4	TRBJ2-3	ASSSPAVDTQY
14	TRBV5-6	TRBJ2-2	ASSASGAWDTGELF
11	TRBV6-5	TRBJ1-1	ASTGQGRPEAF
12	TRBV2	TRBJ2-7	ASSETVAGGEQY
13	TRBV12-3/TRBV12-4	TRBJ1-1	ASTPTGTVNTEGF
13	TRBV5-4	TRBJ2-7	ASSYGTSGSNEQY
13	TRBV6-1	TRBJ1-3	ASRPSGLSGNTIY
13	TRBV11-2	TRBJ2-1	ASRLGNSDYNEQF
12	TRBV11-1	TRBJ2-2	ASRPSLDARELF
10	TRBV15	TRBJ2-1	ATSGRYYEQF
11	TRBV29-1	TRBJ1-2	SVEGLLQDGYT
11	TRBV6-5	TRBJ2-1	ASKGVSYNEQF
12	TRBV12-3/TRBV12-4	TRBJ2-2	ASSLVTLGGELF
12	TRBV6-1	TRBJ1-2	ASSGGSEHYGYT
12	TRBV11-2	TRBJ1-2	ASSLSTTGGGYT
9	TRBV12-3/TRBV12-4	TRBJ2-1	ASTIYNEQF
12	TRBV6-4	TRBJ1-6	ASSVQGGNSPLH
13	TRBV11-3	TRBJ2-7	ASSLEPLGTYEEY